What follows are 29 T cell receptor beta chains derived from one specimen sequenced in a study of blood T cell repertoires in COVID-19. TCRdb's copy holds only in-frame clones and misses some; the assay was immunoSEQ multiplex PCR. The sample has about 140,000 clones, about 86% seen once. What was sequenced was peripheral blood. Receptor source: a woman aged 60-70 years with acute or convalescent COVID-19.

This clone was found a few times. The V gene is TRBV27, the J gene TRBJ1-2; a weak D match, TRBD1 (5 bases). Germline loops: CDR1 MNHEY, CDR2 SMNVEV (reference sequence). V was shortened by 4 bases and J by 4 bases, with 16 bases between the two germline ends. The CDR3 has 15 residues. The CDR3 is CASSSARGGSYGYTF. The CDR3 DNA is TGTGCCAGCAGTTCCGCTAGGGGCGGCTCCTATGGCTACACCTTC.

This clone was detected only a few times. This chain uses TRBV5-1 with TRBJ1-4, with D maybe TRBD1 (5 bases). V was trimmed by 0 bases and J by 8 bases, leaving 5 bases between them. In germline, CDR1 is SGHRS, CDR2 YFSETQ. The CDR3 is 12 residues long. The CDR3 DNA reads TGCGCCAGCAGCTTGGGACAGGAAAAACTGTTTTTT. Translation: CASSLGQEKLFF.

In this sample, this clone turned up once. The CDR3 loop reads CASSLQGWGYNSPLHF. CDR3 bases: TGTGCCAGCAGCCTCCAGGGGTGGGGGTATAATTCACCCCTCCACTTT. This sequence joins TRBV27 and TRBJ1-6; possibly TRBD1 for D (6 bases). The germline V and J ends were trimmed by 6 bases and 4 bases, with 16 bases remaining between them. CDR1 is MNHEY, CDR2 SMNVEV, per germline (reference sequence). The CDR3 loop spans 16 amino acids.

This clone appeared a few times. The chain links TRBV9 to TRBJ2-3; no definite D call. This CDR3 is built from 13 residues. V shed 1 base and J shed 0 bases, with 3 bases lying between them. Germline V lookup: CDR1 SGDLS, CDR2 YYNGEE. Here the CDR3 DNA reads TGTGCCAGCAGCGTACTTAGCACAGATACGCAGTATTTT. Its translation is CASSVLSTDTQYF.

The gene calls are TRBV30 and TRBJ1-1, with 8 bases fitting TRBD1. CDR3 length: 12 residues. J was trimmed by 6 bases and V by 1 base; bases with no gene match: 1. CDR1 is GTSNPN and CDR2 is SVGIG in the germline V gene (reference sequence). The DNA of the CDR3 is TGTGCCTGGAGTGAACAGGGGGCTGAAGCTTTCTTT. This sequence encodes CAWSEQGAEAFF.

The V gene is TRBV2, the J gene TRBJ2-2; D is possibly TRBD2 (6 bases). There are 13 residues in the CDR3. CDR1 and CDR2 from the germline V gene are SNHLY and FYNNEI. V shed 6 bases and J shed 13 bases, with 18 bases lying between them. As DNA, the CDR3 is TGTGCCAGCAGAGCAGAAGGCGGGGTTTCGCTGTTTTTT. Translating it yields CASRAEGGVSLFF.

A few counts support this clone. In DNA form, the CDR3 reads TGTGCCAGCATAAGGGGGCGCGACTATGGCTACACCTTC. Translating it yields CASIRGRDYGYTF. The gene calls are TRBV6-5 and TRBJ1-2, with TRBD1 identical over 7 bases. Germline V lookup: CDR1 MNHEY, CDR2 SVGAGI. The CDR3 has 13 amino acids. V was clipped by 7 bases and J by 3 bases; unmatched bases: 5.

V usage is TRBV11-3 and J usage is TRBJ1-2; TRBD1 matches at 7 bases. The CDR3 is made up of 14 amino acids. Germline loops: CDR1 SGHNT, CDR2 YENEEA. J lost 2 bases, V lost 5 bases, and 5 bases had no gene match. The CDR3 DNA is TGTGCCAGCAGCCCCTCACAGGGGAACTATGGCTACACCTTC. Protein product: CASSPSQGNYGYTF.

Here the CDR3 DNA reads TGTGCCACCAGATCGACAGCAACCGGGGAGCTGTTTTTT. This codes for CATRSTATGELFF. The chain combines TRBV24-1 with TRBJ2-2; a weak D match, TRBD1 (5 bases). CDR1 KGHDR and CDR2 SFDVKD come from the germline V gene. CDR3 size: 13 residues. The V gene lost 7 bases and the J gene lost 5 bases, with 10 bases spanning the gap.

This rearrangement joins TRBV27 to TRBJ1-6; possibly TRBD1 for D (6 bases). The CDR3 is 15 amino acids. Trimming stripped 8 bases from V and 7 bases from J, with 18 bases between. CDR1 is MNHEY, CDR2 SMNVEV, per germline (reference sequence). The CDR3 DNA reads as TGTGCCAGCGCTGCAGGGGCAGGGTTAAATTCACCCCTCCACTTT. Encoded protein: CASAAGAGLNSPLHF.

This chain uses TRBV3-1 (or the pseudogene TRBV3-2) with TRBJ2-2; TRBD2 is a possible D gene (6 bases). The ends were cut back, 0 bases at V and 0 bases at J, with 14 bases in the middle. The CDR3 is 18 amino acids. Germline V gene data show CDR1 as LGHDT and CDR2 as YNNKEL (reference sequence). CDR3 sequence: CASSQEIDGGTNTGELFF. The CDR3 nucleotides read TGTGCCAGCAGCCAAGAGATCGATGGCGGGACGAACACCGGGGAGCTGTTTTTT.

J is TRBJ1-5 and V is TRBV24-1; D is possibly TRBD1 (5 bases). The ends were cut back, 3 bases at V and 2 bases at J, with 10 bases in the middle. CDR1 KGHDR and CDR2 SFDVKD come from the germline V gene. CDR3 size: 15 residues. CDR3 bases: TGTGCCACCAGTGATGACAGTTCCGGCAATCAGCCCCAGCATTTT. This translates into CATSDDSSGNQPQHF.

The V and J genes are TRBV18 and TRBJ1-3; 10 bases align to TRBD1. Germline CDR1 KGHSH, CDR2 LQKENI. V gave up 8 bases and J gave up 0 bases; unmatched junction bases: 1. The CDR3 totals 14 residues. CDR3 sequence reads: CASGTGVSGNTIYF. CDR3 nucleotides: TGTGCCAGCGGGACAGGGGTCTCTGGAAACACCATATATTTT.

Only a few counts were recorded for this clone. V usage is TRBV7-2 and J usage is TRBJ2-1; weak D call: TRBD2 (5 bases). V was shortened by 7 bases and J by 4 bases, with 20 bases between the two germline ends. This CDR3 spans 16 amino acids. Germline V gives CDR1 SGHTA, CDR2 FQGNSA. CDR3: CASTPPGLAVYNEQFF. The DNA of the CDR3 is TGTGCCAGCACCCCACCTGGGCTAGCAGTATACAATGAGCAGTTCTTC.

The V and J genes are TRBV2 and TRBJ2-5; possibly TRBD2 for D (5 bases). Trimming took 10 bases from V and 5 from J, leaving 14 bases between them. Germline V gene lookup returns CDR1 SNHLY and CDR2 FYNNEI. There are 12 residues in the CDR3. The CDR3 DNA reads as TGTGCCACCACCGGGGAACCGGAGACCCAGTACTTC. This translates into CATTGEPETQYF. Drawing the rest from reference TRBV2 and TRBJ2-5, the complete variable domain is EPEVTQTPSHQVTQMGQEVILRCVPISNHLYFYWYRQILGQKVEFLVSFYNNEISEKSEIFDDQFSVERPDGSNFTLKIRSTKLEDSAMYFCATTGEPETQYFGPGTRLLVL.

V and J are TRBV2 and TRBJ1-3; no clear D. Per the germline V gene, CDR1 is SNHLY and CDR2 is FYNNEI. CDR3 length: 12 residues. The V gene lost 3 bases and the J gene lost 9 bases, with 9 bases spanning the gap. CDR3: CASSDGVITIYF. The CDR3 nucleotides are TGTGCCAGCAGTGATGGAGTAATCACCATATATTTT.

The chain recombines TRBV9 with TRBJ2-3; unclear D gene. V lost 4 bases and J lost 2, with 14 bases in between. Germline CDR1 SGDLS, CDR2 YYNGEE. The CDR3 sequence is 15 residues long. Here the CDR3 DNA reads TGTGCCAGCAGCCTAACGATCCTCACCACAGATACGCAGTATTTT. It translates to CASSLTILTTDTQYF.

This rearrangement joins TRBV19 to TRBJ2-1, with 8 nucleotides matching TRBD2. CDR3 size: 15 residues. The germline gives CDR1 LNHDA, CDR2 SQIVND (reference sequence). V shed 8 bases and J 4 bases; nucleotides not matched to a gene: 10. This CDR3 reads CASRSVLAGYNEQFF. For the CDR3, the DNA is TGTGCCAGTCGCTCGGTGTTAGCGGGGTACAATGAGCAGTTCTTC.

This chain connects TRBV19 to TRBJ1-6; TRBD1 matches at 8 bases. CDR3 length: 16 amino acids. The trim removed 7 bases at V and 7 bases at J, leaving 12 bases unmatched. Germline CDR1 is LNHDA and CDR2 is SQIVND (reference sequence). The CDR3 loop is CASIKRDRQKNSPLHF. The CDR3 nucleotides are TGTGCCAGTATCAAGAGGGACAGGCAGAAGAATTCACCCCTCCACTTT.

The chain links TRBV7-9 to TRBJ2-1; D is possibly TRBD2 (5 bases). V dropped 5 bases and J dropped 0 bases, with 17 bases sitting between them. The CDR3 runs 17 residues. CDR1 is SEHNR, CDR2 FQNEAQ, per germline (reference sequence). The CDR3 region has the DNA TGTGCCAGCAGCAAGGGTAGCGACCTCCTCTCCTACAATGAGCAGTTCTTC. It yields the protein CASSKGSDLLSYNEQFF.

This clone was seen more than once but under ten times. The chain couples TRBV30 to TRBJ1-6; D unresolved. In germline, CDR1 is GTSNPN, CDR2 SVGIG (reference sequence). V lost 0 bases and J lost 7, with 7 bases in between. The CDR3 sequence is 13 residues long. CDR3 amino acids: CAWSVQNNSPLHF. The CDR3 DNA is TGTGCCTGGAGTGTACAGAACAATTCACCCCTCCACTTT.

The rearrangement uses TRBV28 and TRBJ2-3, with 9 bases aligning to TRBD2. V gave up 7 bases and J gave up 3 bases; unmatched junction bases: 11. The CDR3 has 16 amino acids. Germline V gene lookup returns CDR1 MDHEN and CDR2 SYDVKM. The chain's CDR3 is CASIEEAGGLTDTQYF. The CDR3, as DNA: TGTGCCAGCATCGAAGAAGCGGGAGGCCTAACAGATACGCAGTATTTT.

This clone was observed a handful of times. V is TRBV18 and J is TRBJ2-3; the D gene is possibly TRBD1 (5 bases). Per the germline V gene, CDR1 is KGHSH and CDR2 is LQKENI. Deletions cut 3 bases from V and 1 base from J, with 11 bases between. The CDR3 is made up of 15 amino acids. The CDR3 bases are TGTGCCAGCTCACCGAACAGGAGAGGCACAGATACGCAGTATTTT. Its protein is CASSPNRRGTDTQYF.

The chain combines TRBV10-3 with TRBJ1-1; D is unresolved. The CDR3 totals 15 residues. The germline gives CDR1 ENHRY, CDR2 SYGVKD. The germline V and J ends were trimmed by 0 bases and 4 bases, with 12 bases remaining between them. Here the CDR3 reads CAISESVGEVTEAFF. The CDR3 region has the DNA TGTGCCATCAGTGAGTCCGTTGGGGAGGTCACTGAAGCTTTCTTT.

The V gene is TRBV5-4, the J gene TRBJ2-2; TRBD2 matches 8 bases. Losses at the gene ends were 4 bases for V and 2 bases for J; bases not matched to a gene: 4. CDR1 SGHNT and CDR2 YYREEE come from the germline V gene (reference sequence). There are 15 residues in the CDR3. The CDR3 region is CASSPGTRNTGELFF. The CDR3 nucleotides are TGTGCCAGCAGCCCCGGGACTAGAAACACCGGGGAGCTGTTTTTT.

The V and J genes are TRBV4-3 and TRBJ2-1, with D possibly matching TRBD1 (5 bases). The CDR3 is 13 amino acids. Looked up from germline, CDR1 is LGHNA and CDR2 is YSLEER. V gave up 8 bases and J gave up 9 bases, with 17 bases separating them. CDR3 amino acids: CASGWAGYGEQFF. CDR3 sequence (DNA): TGCGCCAGCGGGTGGGCAGGGTATGGTGAGCAGTTCTTC.

The chain combines TRBV2 with TRBJ1-5; D gene ambiguous. The CDR3 runs 16 residues. Germline V gene lookup returns CDR1 SNHLY and CDR2 FYNNEI. V lost 1 base and J 2 bases, leaving 12 bases between the germline ends. In DNA, the CDR3 is TGTGCCAGCAGTGAAGAGATGTCGTTAGGCAATCAGCCCCAGCATTTT. Amino acid sequence: CASSEEMSLGNQPQHF.

This chain connects TRBV10-3 to TRBJ2-1, with 9 bases fitting TRBD2. Germline loops: CDR1 ENHRY, CDR2 SYGVKD. The CDR3 extends over 16 amino acids. V lost 4 bases, J lost 6 bases, and 10 bases stayed unmatched. The CDR3 DNA is TGTGCCATCAGTGCCTCCATTAGCGGGAGATTCAATGAGCAGTTCTTC. It is translated as CAISASISGRFNEQFF.

The chain carries TRBV4-1 and TRBJ2-1, with a weak D call TRBD2 (5 bases). The V end lost 4 bases, the J end lost 7 bases, and 17 bases lay between the germline ends. Germline V CDR1 and CDR2: MGHRA, YSYEKL. The length of the CDR3 is 15 residues. This chain's CDR3 is CASSLGPGGQNEQFF. In nucleotides, the CDR3 is TGCGCCAGCAGCCTCGGCCCCGGCGGGCAGAATGAGCAGTTCTTC.